One and the same sample provided the 17 T cell receptor beta chains below, sequenced in a study of beta chain features in type 1 diabetes (dated by TCRdb to the late 2010s). Libraries came from the immunoSEQ multiplex PCR assay. All of the isolated RNA was reverse transcribed with the High Capacity cDNA Reverse Transcription Kit, so expressed TCRB transcripts were sequenced. TCRdb took over this immuneACCESS table, retaining in-frame rearrangements with V and J assigned. Such tables are incomplete; in checked studies, under half of the missing clones stem from an unresolved V gene, and the remainder is unexplained. The sample table records 450,000 to 550,000 clones; over 25% of these occur just once. Clones ranked in the top ten supply almost 0.065% of the sample. Sequenced sample: naive CD4+ T cells from blood. The sample's cell subset or site label is to be understood as: true naive CD4+ T cells. The origin of the receptors is a man younger than 35 in good health.

This clone was observed a handful of times. The J gene is TRBJ2-5, the V gene TRBV5-6; 8 positions agree with TRBD1. CDR1 is SGHDT and CDR2 is YYEEEE in the germline V gene. This CDR3 has 16 residues. The V and J ends lost 4 bases and 1 base, in that order; junction bases with no gene match: 9. This CDR3 reads CASSKRTGRFQETQYF. In nucleotides, the CDR3 is TGTGCCAGCAGCAAACGGACAGGGAGGTTCCAAGAGACCCAGTACTTC.

The rearrangement links TRBV2 to TRBJ2-5; maybe TRBD2 (6 bases). Germline V CDR1 and CDR2: SNHLY, FYNNEI. The length of the CDR3 is 13 residues. In nucleotides, the CDR3 is TGTGCTACGGCGGGGAGGTACCAAGAGACCCAGTACTTC. This codes for CATAGRYQETQYF. Full variable domain (rest looked up from reference TRBV2 and TRBJ2-5): EPEVTQTPSHQVTQMGQEVILRCVPISNHLYFYWYRQILGQKVEFLVSFYNNEISEKSEIFDDQFSVERPDGSNFTLKIRSTKLEDSAMYFCATAGRYQETQYFGPGTRLLVL.

The rearrangement links TRBV27 to TRBJ2-7; 7 bases match TRBD2. The CDR3 contains 15 residues. Losses at the gene ends were 6 bases for V and 3 bases for J; bases not matched to a gene: 11. CDR1 is MNHEY and CDR2 is SMNVEV in the germline V gene (reference sequence). The CDR3 DNA sequence: TGTGCCAGCAGATTACGGGACGGCGGGGGCTACGAGCAGTACTTC. Its translation: CASRLRDGGGYEQYF.

Turning to this clone: The same CDR3 arises from other DNA sequences in this sample as well. The chain joins TRBV14 to TRBJ2-1, with D unclear. V shed 3 bases and J shed 10 bases, with 13 bases lying between them. Germline-derived CDR1 and CDR2 are SGHDN and FVKESK. CDR3 length: 13 amino acids. The CDR3 coding sequence is TGTGCCAGCAGCCAGGACCTACGCGGAGAGCAGTTCTTC. It codes for CASSQDLRGEQFF. Supplemented by reference TRBV14 and TRBJ2-1, the full variable domain reads EAGVTQFPSHSVIEKGQTVTLRCDPISGHDNLYWYRRVMGKEIKFLLHFVKESKQDESGMPNNRFLAERTGGTYSTLKVQPAELEDSGVYFCASSQDLRGEQFFGPGTRLTVL.

This clone appeared a few times. This chain joins TRBV23-1 and TRBJ2-7, with D possibly TRBD2 on 5 matching bases. TRBV23-1 has ORF status, its function being uncertain. This CDR3 has 17 amino acids. Trimming removed 3 bases from V and 2 bases from J, with 20 bases in between. The DNA of the CDR3 is TGCGCCAGCAGTCAGGAGGACGTCGCGCTACTAACCTACGAGCAGTACTTC. It specifies CASSQEDVALLTYEQYF.

CDR3 amino acids: CASSPWGGNDGETQYF. DNA for the CDR3: TGTGCCAGCAGCCCCTGGGGGGGAAATGATGGAGAGACCCAGTACTTC. The V gene is TRBV21-1, the J gene TRBJ2-5; the table calls TRBD2, which could not be checked here. TRBV21-1 is a recognized pseudogene. The CDR3 totals 16 residues.

V usage is TRBV6-5 and J usage is TRBJ2-3; tentatively, D is TRBD2 (5 bases). There are 14 residues in the CDR3. Trimming stripped 6 bases from V and 9 bases from J, with 19 bases between. CDR1 is MNHEY and CDR2 is SVGAGI in the germline V gene. The CDR3 region has the DNA TGTGCCAGCAGCTCCCACGACTACTCCCGAACGCAGTATTTT. Translated: CASSSHDYSRTQYF.

This clone was seen only a few times. The V gene is TRBV20-1, the J gene TRBJ1-5, with unresolved D. Per germline, CDR1 DFQATT and CDR2 SNEGSKA (reference sequence). V shed 5 bases and J shed 4 bases, with 3 bases lying between them. The CDR3 totals 10 residues. CDR3 loop: CSAGNQPQHF. The CDR3, as DNA: TGCAGTGCTGGAAATCAGCCCCAGCATTTT.

The rearrangement links TRBV30 to TRBJ1-5; possibly TRBD1 for D (5 bases). Germline CDR1 GTSNPN, CDR2 SVGIG (reference sequence). The ends were cut back, 5 bases at V and 2 bases at J, with 13 bases in the middle. The CDR3 is 14 residues long. For the CDR3, the DNA is TGTGCCTGGTCCAGGGTGATGGGCAATCAGCCCCAGCATTTT. This sequence encodes CAWSRVMGNQPQHF.

This clone appeared a few times. The rearrangement uses TRBV7-2 and TRBJ1-1; D remains ambiguous. Deletions cut 1 base from V and 10 bases from J, with 4 bases between. The CDR3 contains 10 residues. The germline gives CDR1 SGHTA, CDR2 FQGNSA. The CDR3 coding sequence is TGTGCCAGCAGCTTAGGGGGAGCTTTCTTT. It specifies CASSLGGAFF.

The V and J genes are TRBV27 and TRBJ2-5, with 8 bases matching TRBD1. The CDR3 has 15 amino acids. Per germline, CDR1 MNHEY and CDR2 SMNVEV (reference sequence). The ends lost 6 bases at V and 5 bases at J; junction bases unmatched: 11. CDR3 protein: CASSTIQGDLETQYF. The CDR3 DNA follows: TGTGCCAGCAGCACCATACAGGGGGATCTCGAGACCCAGTACTTC.

This clone was seen only a few times. V and J are TRBV29-1 and TRBJ2-7; 9 positions match TRBD1. The CDR3 extends over 14 amino acids. V lost 5 bases and J lost 1; bases outside the gene matches: 6. CDR1 and CDR2 from the germline V gene are SQVTM and ANQGSEA. The CDR3, as DNA: TGCAGCGTTCTCCGGGACAGGGAATCCTACGAGCAGTACTTC. Amino acids: CSVLRDRESYEQYF.

This chain connects TRBV6-6 to TRBJ2-7, with 10 bases identical to TRBD1. This CDR3 is built from 14 residues. The germline CDR1 and CDR2 sequences are MNHNY and SVGAGI (reference sequence). J was trimmed by 6 bases and V by 5 bases; bases with no gene match: 7. This CDR3 is CASSRWGQGSEQYF. For the CDR3, the DNA is TGTGCCAGCAGTCGCTGGGGACAGGGGTCCGAGCAGTACTTC.

This sequence joins TRBV15 and TRBJ2-5; D unresolved. Germline CDR1 and CDR2: LNHNV and YYDKDF (reference sequence). This CDR3 region has 15 residues. V lost 1 base and J 2 bases, leaving 11 bases between the germline ends. The CDR3 loop is CATSRARWIQETQYF. For the CDR3, the DNA is TGTGCCACCAGCAGAGCCAGATGGATACAAGAGACCCAGTACTTC.

The J gene is TRBJ1-3, the V gene TRBV7-6; D remains unclear. V lost 3 bases, J lost 4 bases, and 13 bases lay in between. CDR1 and CDR2 from the germline V gene are SGHVS and FNYEAQ. There are 15 residues in the CDR3. The CDR3 here is CASSFGSESGNTIYF. CDR3 bases: TGTGCCAGCAGCTTCGGATCGGAGTCCGGAAACACCATATATTTT.

V gene TRBV2 combines with J gene TRBJ2-7; 15 bases are shared with TRBD2. V shed 6 bases, J shed 7 bases, and the junction held 7 bases outside the gene matches. CDR3 length equals 15 residues. Germline lookup yields CDR1 SNHLY and CDR2 FYNNEI. In nucleotides, the CDR3 is TGTGCCAGCAGGGGACTAGCGGGAGGTTTAGGAGAGCAGTACTTC. Translating it yields CASRGLAGGLGEQYF.

In its sample, this clone was seen a few times. Different DNA sequences within this sample yield the same CDR3. This chain uses TRBV18 with TRBJ2-1, with 8 bases fitting TRBD2. V trimming: 1 base; J trimming: 4 bases; junction bases outside the gene matches: 3. This CDR3 is built from 15 residues. The germline gives CDR1 KGHSH, CDR2 LQKENI. The DNA for the CDR3 is TGTGCCAGCTCACCACTGGCGGGAGGTTACAATGAGCAGTTCTTC. This sequence encodes CASSPLAGGYNEQFF.